A selection of T cell receptor beta chains follows, all from one sample in a study of shared clonotypes between healthy human individuals. Clones were sequenced by immunoSEQ multiplex PCR, and TCRdb holds only the in-frame ones, with some missing. The sample includes around 1,900,000 clones, about 94% seen only once; the top ten take less than 2%. The sample consisted of naive CD8+ T cells from PBMCs. Receptor source: a man younger than 35 in good health. Some clones in this sample may be carry-over from other donors' samples. Each CDR3 is given with its conserved first and last residue. D genes are given only for firm matches. Part of the rows lack a size; the others show once, few, many or a class for expanded clones.

v_gene	j_gene	abundance	d_gene	CDR3aa	CDR3nt
TRBV15	TRBJ2-3	-	-	CATSRDHPSFSTDTQYF	TGTGCCACCAGCAGAGATCACCCTAGCTTCAGCACAGATACGCAGTATTTT
TRBV27	TRBJ1-2	-	-	CASSEVAAYGYTF	TGTGCCAGCAGCGAGGTGGCAGCATATGGCTACACCTTC
TRBV2	TRBJ2-2	-	TRBD2	CASSGLGLAGENTGELFF	TGTGCCAGCAGCGGTTTGGGACTAGCGGGGGAGAACACCGGGGAGCTGTTTTTT
TRBV9	TRBJ2-2	-	TRBD1	CASSPRGGQGAGELFF	TGTGCCAGCAGCCCCAGAGGGGGACAGGGGGCCGGGGAGCTGTTTTTT
TRBV18	TRBJ2-2	-	-	CASSSTPGRYTGELFF	TGTGCCAGCTCGTCTACGCCGGGGAGATACACCGGGGAGCTGTTTTTT
TRBV9	TRBJ1-2	-	-	CASSPYDGDYGYTF	TGTGCCAGCAGCCCGTACGATGGGGATTATGGCTACACCTTC
TRBV29-1	TRBJ2-7	once	-	CSVAQDSYEQYF	TGCAGCGTTGCACAGGACTCCTACGAGCAGTACTTC
TRBV7-9	TRBJ2-1	-	TRBD2	CASSLGGGPNEQFF	TGTGCCAGCAGCTTGGGGGGAGGGCCGAATGAGCAGTTCTTC
TRBV2	TRBJ1-2	-	-	CASSDPQAIRYGYTF	TGTGCCAGCAGTGACCCACAAGCCATACGGTATGGCTACACCTTC
TRBV9	TRBJ1-4	few	-	CASSVGRGHEKLFF	TGTGCCAGCAGCGTAGGTCGGGGGCATGAAAAACTGTTTTTT
TRBV29-1	TRBJ2-7	-	-	CSVGSPTYEQYF	TGCAGCGTTGGGTCCCCTACCTACGAGCAGTACTTC
TRBV28	TRBJ1-5	-	-	CASSLGQGSQPQHF	TGTGCCAGCAGTTTAGGCCAGGGGAGTCAGCCCCAGCATTTT
TRBV10-2	TRBJ1-5	few	-	CASSETLRQPQHF	TGCGCCAGCAGTGAAACGCTGCGCCAGCCCCAGCATTTT
TRBV6-5	TRBJ1-1	-	-	CASSLTTDREAFF	TGTGCCAGCAGTTTAACGACGGACCGTGAAGCTTTCTTT
TRBV11-2	TRBJ2-2	once	TRBD2	CASSLAGGLIAGELFF	TGTGCCAGCAGCTTGGCGGGAGGCCTGATCGCCGGGGAGCTGTTTTTT
TRBV27	TRBJ1-4	-	TRBD1	CASSSIQGSNEKLFF	TGTGCCAGCAGTTCCATACAGGGGAGTAATGAAAAACTGTTTTTT
TRBV28	TRBJ2-6	-	TRBD1	CASISPRDRVSGANVLTF	TGTGCCAGCATCTCACCGCGAGACAGGGTCTCTGGGGCCAACGTCCTGACTTTC
TRBV19	TRBJ1-5	few	-	CASSAHREDQPQHF	TGTGCCAGTAGTGCCCACAGGGAGGATCAGCCCCAGCATTTT
TRBV7-2	TRBJ2-1	once	-	CASSLTRSLGNEQFF	TGTGCCAGCAGCTTAACTCGGAGCCTAGGCAATGAGCAGTTCTTC
TRBV30	TRBJ2-1	-	-	CAWSENEQFF	TGTGCCTGGAGTGAGAATGAGCAGTTCTTC
TRBV7-8	TRBJ2-2	-	-	CASSLKRGGELFF	TGTGCCAGCAGCTTAAAGCGCGGCGGGGAGCTGTTTTTT
TRBV6-6	TRBJ1-5	few	TRBD1	CASSIDRDGNQPQHF	TGTGCCAGCAGCATAGACAGGGACGGCAATCAGCCCCAGCATTTT
TRBV14	TRBJ2-5	-	TRBD2	CASSQVVRLAGAETQYF	TGTGCCAGCAGCCAAGTTGTCCGACTAGCGGGAGCAGAGACCCAGTACTTC
TRBV28	TRBJ2-2	-	-	CASSPLVTTTGELFF	TGTGCCAGCAGCCCACTCGTGACTACTACCGGGGAGCTGTTTTTT
TRBV27	TRBJ2-1	-	TRBD1	CASSLGGGTGTWNEQFF	TGTGCCAGCAGTTTAGGGGGCGGGACAGGGACATGGAATGAGCAGTTCTTC
TRBV12-5	TRBJ1-2	-	-	CASGLNRGGGYTF	TGTGCTAGTGGTTTGAATCGAGGTGGGGGCTACACCTTC
TRBV27	TRBJ1-3	once	-	CASSIGPSSGNTIYF	TGTGCCAGCAGTATAGGACCTAGCTCTGGAAACACCATATATTTT
TRBV27	TRBJ1-1	-	TRBD1	CASSLLSAGGPTEAFF	TGTGCCAGCAGTTTACTATCGGCAGGGGGCCCAACTGAAGCTTTCTTT
TRBV19	TRBJ2-6	-	-	CASSTLVLGGANVLTF	TGTGCCAGTAGTACCCTGGTCCTGGGGGGGGCCAACGTCCTGACTTTC
TRBV5-1	TRBJ1-4	-	TRBD1	CASTGQGQGGEKLFF	TGCGCCAGCACCGGGCAGGGACAGGGGGGTGAAAAACTGTTTTTT
TRBV25-1	TRBJ1-2	-	-	CASSEYRTDYGYTF	TGTGCCAGCAGTGAATATCGGACAGACTATGGCTACACCTTC
TRBV27	TRBJ2-7	-	TRBD1	CASSLYRGSYEQYF	TGTGCCAGCAGTTTATACAGGGGCTCCTACGAGCAGTACTTC
TRBV9	TRBJ2-7	-	-	CASSVGGPTYEQYF	TGTGCCAGCAGCGTAGGTGGTCCTACCTACGAGCAGTACTTC
TRBV18	TRBJ2-1	-	TRBD2	CASSPPALAGVGGNEQFF	TGTGCCAGCTCACCACCGGCCCTAGCGGGAGTAGGAGGCAATGAGCAGTTCTTC
TRBV30	TRBJ1-1	once	-	CAWSRTYNTEAFF	TGTGCCTGGTCGAGAACCTATAACACTGAAGCTTTCTTT
TRBV25-1	TRBJ1-4	-	-	CASSEWVDSPFIF	TGTGCCAGCAGTGAATGGGTGGACAGCCCATTTATTTTT
TRBV10-2	TRBJ2-7	few	-	CASSDYEQYF	TGCGCCAGCAGTGACTACGAGCAGTACTTC
TRBV18	TRBJ2-1	-	-	CASSPLFQEGGEQFF	TGTGCCAGCTCACCATTGTTCCAGGAGGGGGGTGAGCAGTTCTTC
TRBV7-2	TRBJ2-1	-	TRBD2	CASSLSSGSRSYNEQFF	TGTGCCAGCAGCTTAAGTAGCGGGAGTAGATCCTACAATGAGCAGTTCTTC
TRBV9	TRBJ2-5	-	-	CASSVGRNQETQYF	TGTGCCAGCAGCGTAGGACGAAACCAAGAGACCCAGTACTTC
TRBV4-1	TRBJ1-1	-	-	CASSQGAGMNTEAFF	TGCGCCAGCAGCCAAGGTGCAGGGATGAACACTGAAGCTTTCTTT
TRBV27	TRBJ2-1	-	TRBD2	CASSPLAGAYNEQFF	TGTGCCAGCAGTCCCCTAGCGGGCGCCTACAATGAGCAGTTCTTC
TRBV28	TRBJ1-5	few	TRBD1	CASSLLHRGDQPQHF	TGTGCCAGCAGTTTACTCCACAGGGGCGATCAGCCCCAGCATTTT